This paragraph covers one T cell receptor beta chain sequence. These data come from a study of blood T cell repertoires in COVID-19. The CDR3 loop spans 17 amino acids. V dropped 3 bases and J dropped 4; count of bases not matched to a gene: 11. Germline assignment: CDR1 LNHNV and CDR2 YYDKDF (reference sequence). Methods used by the authors: By means of reference gene primer amplification, nucleated cell counts were estimated. Measured with immunoSEQ multiplex PCR; TCRdb has only the in-frame clones, and not every one. The DNA gave D and trimming, while V, J and clone size come from that table. The sample lists approximately 88,000 clones; about 90% were seen once.

The chain is built from TRBV15 and TRBJ1-2; 10 bases are shared with TRBD1. Sequenced input: peripheral blood. The sequence was obtained from a woman between 50 and 59 years old in a cohort sampled during active COVID-19. The CDR3 DNA is TGTGCCACCAGCAGTCCGGGACAGGGGACGGATCGCTATGGCTACACCTTC. Its translation is CATSSPGQGTDRYGYTF.